This T cell receptor beta chain emerged from a study of blood T cell repertoires in COVID-19. Germline V gives CDR1 SGDLS, CDR2 YYNGEE. The CDR3 has 15 amino acids. Germline trimming cut 3 bases from V and 2 bases from J; bases unmatched to any gene: 6. The assay was immunoSEQ multiplex PCR, and TCRdb's table has in-frame clones only and misses some. This sample has just over 350,000 clones; 86% occur once, and the top ten carry 7.1%. The J gene is TRBJ2-7, the V gene TRBV9; 9 bases align to TRBD2. This TCR was sampled from a woman aged 55-75 years with COVID-19, enrolled during active disease. The sequenced material came from peripheral blood. The CDR3 protein is CASSADSGGTYEQYF. The CDR3, as DNA: TGTGCCAGCAGCGCCGATAGCGGGGGAACCTACGAGCAGTACTTC. The variable domain in full, completed from reference TRBV9 and TRBJ2-7, reads DSGVTQTPKHLITATGQRVTLRCSPRSGDLSVYWYQQSLDQGLQFLIQYYNGEERAKGNILERFSAQQFPDLHSELNLSSLELGDSALYFCASSADSGGTYEQYFGPGTRLTVT.